These 18 T cell receptor beta chains originate from one sample sequenced in a study of blood T cell repertoires in COVID-19. Sequencing was performed with immunoSEQ multiplex PCR; in TCRdb, only in-frame clones are kept and a portion is missing. The profile covers approximately 250,000 clones, with around 90% appearing a single time and roughly 4% taken by the ten largest. Sequenced: PBMCs or T cells enriched from blood (not recorded which). Source of these receptors: a woman aged 25 to 39 with acute COVID-19.

The chain is built from TRBV3-1 (or the pseudogene TRBV3-2) and TRBJ2-7; no reliable D call. The V gene's germline CDR1 is LGHDT and CDR2 YNNKEL (reference sequence). The V gene lost 0 bases and the J gene lost 0 bases, with 6 bases spanning the gap. The CDR3 sequence is 14 residues long. CDR3 protein: CASSQDYFSYEQYF. In nucleotides, the CDR3 is TGTGCCAGCAGCCAAGACTATTTCTCCTACGAGCAGTACTTC.

The rearrangement uses TRBV29-1 and TRBJ2-1; 10 nucleotides agree with TRBD1. The germline CDR1 and CDR2 sequences are SQVTM and ANQGSEA. J gave up 9 bases and V 6 bases, and 23 bases lay outside the gene matches. This CDR3 contains 18 residues. The CDR3 reads CSVYVPGQGIGAGLEQFF. The CDR3 coding sequence is TGCAGCGTCTACGTGCCGGGACAGGGGATTGGGGCGGGACTTGAGCAGTTCTTC.

This chain connects TRBV24-1 to TRBJ2-3; TRBD1 might be the D (5 bases). The CDR3 runs to 14 residues. The V gene's germline CDR1 is KGHDR and CDR2 SFDVKD. V lost 9 bases and J lost 2, with 14 bases in between. The CDR3 here is CATSTEQVTDTQYF. The CDR3 region has the DNA TGTGCCACCTCCACGGAACAGGTCACAGATACGCAGTATTTT.

This chain uses TRBV6-6 with TRBJ2-7; 10 positions match TRBD2. V lost 2 bases and J lost 4; bases outside the gene matches: 8. Germline assignment: CDR1 MNHNY and CDR2 SVGAGI (reference sequence). This CDR3 spans 16 amino acids. CDR3 amino acids: CASSYPASGRLYEQYF. CDR3 bases: TGTGCCAGCAGTTACCCTGCTAGCGGGAGACTTTACGAGCAGTACTTC.

This clone appeared many times. DNA of the CDR3: TGTGCCAGTAGTTCAAGCGGACCCGGTTGGAGGGGGGGAGATGAAAAACTGTTTTTT. It specifies CASSSSGPGWRGGDEKLFF. The rearrangement joins TRBV19 to TRBJ1-4; perhaps TRBD1 as D (6 bases). V was trimmed by 5 bases and J by 6 bases, leaving 28 bases between them. Germline V CDR1 and CDR2: LNHDA, SQIVND (reference sequence). The CDR3 has 19 amino acids.

The chain couples TRBV7-9 to TRBJ1-5, with TRBD1 matching 8 bases. Germline values: CDR1 SEHNR, CDR2 FQNEAQ (reference sequence). Losses at the gene ends were 8 bases for V and 9 bases for J; bases not matched to a gene: 6. The CDR3 extends over 12 amino acids. CDR3 loop: CASETGVGPQHF. The DNA for the CDR3 is TGTGCCAGCGAGACAGGGGTAGGGCCCCAGCATTTT.

The chain carries TRBV3-1 (or the pseudogene TRBV3-2) and TRBJ2-7; D is unresolved. Trimming removed 0 bases at V and 2 bases at J, with 8 bases between. Germline V gene sequence: CDR1 LGHDT, CDR2 YNNKEL (reference sequence). The CDR3 consists of 14 residues. The CDR3: CASSQDDKTYEQYF. CDR3 DNA sequence: TGTGCCAGCAGCCAAGATGACAAAACCTACGAGCAGTACTTC.

This sequence joins TRBV28 and TRBJ2-5; D may be TRBD1 (5 bases). V was cut by 6 bases and J by 4 bases, with 21 bases left in between. There are 16 residues in the CDR3. Germline V lookup: CDR1 MDHEN, CDR2 SYDVKM. The CDR3: CASSEQDNTGSETQYF. The CDR3 nucleotides read TGTGCCAGCAGCGAGCAGGACAATACTGGGTCAGAGACCCAGTACTTC.

The chain is built from TRBV7-9 and TRBJ1-5; the D gene is possibly TRBD1 (6 bases). The V end lost 5 bases, the J end lost 1 base, and 15 bases lay between the germline ends. The CDR3 contains 16 residues. CDR1 and CDR2 from the germline V gene are SEHNR and FQNEAQ (reference sequence). CDR3 DNA sequence: TGTGCCAGCAGCCAATCAGGGGTTCTAAGCAATCAGCCCCAGCATTTT. This gives the protein CASSQSGVLSNQPQHF. The full variable domain, its missing parts supplied by reference TRBV7-9 and TRBJ1-5, is DTGVSQNPRHKITKRGQNVTFRCDPISEHNRLYWYRQTLGQGPEFLTYFQNEAQLEKSRLLSDRFSAERPKGSFSTLEIQRTEQGDSAMYLCASSQSGVLSNQPQHFGDGTRLSIL.

CDR3 nucleotides: TGTGCCACCCGGTACGACGCGAGGAACTATGGCTACACCTTC. Protein product: CATRYDARNYGYTF. The chain employs TRBV27 and TRBJ1-2; D gene uncertain. Trimming removed 10 bases at V and 2 bases at J, with 17 bases between. Germline CDR1 is MNHEY and CDR2 is SMNVEV (reference sequence). CDR3 size: 14 residues.

The chain uses TRBV23-1 and TRBJ1-5; 8 bases are a match to TRBD1. TRBV23-1 is given ORF status, its function remaining uncertain. This CDR3 region has 19 residues. The junction had 10 bases not matched to a gene; V was cut back by 0 bases and J by 0 bases. CDR3 nucleotide sequence: TGCGCCAGCAGTCAATCGAGGACAGGGCGATCCTATAGCAATCAGCCCCAGCATTTT. It encodes CASSQSRTGRSYSNQPQHF.

This chain uses TRBV25-1 with TRBJ2-2; TRBD1 matches at 9 bases. Germline V CDR1 and CDR2: MGHDK, SYGVNS. With V trimmed by 4 bases and J by 8 bases, 11 bases remained unmatched. The length of the CDR3 is 16 residues. CDR3 in amino acids: CASSVDRGVLSGELFF. The CDR3 DNA follows: TGTGCCAGCAGTGTGGACAGGGGAGTACTTTCTGGGGAGCTGTTTTTT.

The chain employs TRBV2 and TRBJ2-7; tentatively, D is TRBD2 (5 bases). This CDR3 contains 13 residues. V dropped 6 bases and J dropped 3 bases, with 12 bases sitting between them. Germline V CDR1 and CDR2: SNHLY, FYNNEI. CDR3 sequence (DNA): TGTGCCAGCAGGGTGGGGAGCGGCTACGAGCAGTACTTC. Residues: CASRVGSGYEQYF.

The chain uses TRBV27 and TRBJ2-7, with a tentative D call TRBD2 (5 bases). The germline CDR1 and CDR2 sequences are MNHEY and SMNVEV (reference sequence). Trimming took 5 bases from V and 3 from J, leaving 14 bases between them. The CDR3 is made up of 14 amino acids. The DNA for the CDR3 is TGTGCCAGCAGTCGGAGGTCTCTCGACTACGAGCAGTACTTC. Residues: CASSRRSLDYEQYF.

The chain joins TRBV11-3 to TRBJ2-2, with TRBD2 as a possible D gene (5 bases). The CDR3 runs to 15 residues. Per the germline V gene, CDR1 is SGHNT and CDR2 is YENEEA. V was cut by 0 bases and J by 2 bases, with 7 bases left in between. The CDR3 bases are TGTGCCAGCAGCTTAGAGGGAGTAAACACCGGGGAGCTGTTTTTT. This gives the protein CASSLEGVNTGELFF.

The V call is TRBV28, the J call TRBJ1-5, with D tentatively TRBD1 (5 bases). Trimming removed 2 bases from V and 4 bases from J, with 9 bases in between. The CDR3 loop spans 14 amino acids. CDR1 is MDHEN and CDR2 is SYDVKM in the germline V gene. CDR3 nucleotides: TGTGCCAGCAGTTTAGGGACTTTGAATCAGCCCCAGCATTTT. Amino acid sequence: CASSLGTLNQPQHF.

The chain uses TRBV4-1 and TRBJ2-1, with a weak D call TRBD2 (5 bases). The germline V gene encodes CDR1 MGHRA and CDR2 YSYEKL. This CDR3 comprises 13 residues. The germline V and J ends were trimmed by 3 bases and 4 bases, with 7 bases remaining between them. This CDR3 is CASSHERYNEQFF. The CDR3 DNA reads TGCGCCAGCAGCCATGAGCGGTACAATGAGCAGTTCTTC.

The chain employs TRBV25-1 and TRBJ2-4; possibly TRBD2 for D (6 bases). Germline assignment: CDR1 MGHDK and CDR2 SYGVNS. V was cut by 4 bases and J by 6 bases, with 10 bases left in between. The CDR3 has 13 residues. CDR3 coding DNA: TGTGCCAGCAGTGGGGGGGACTCAAACATTCAGTACTTC. As protein: CASSGGDSNIQYF.